The present T cell receptor (beta chain) was sequenced within a study of response to subunit inactivated influenza vaccine. Notes on the study in general: The authors suggested that every seasonal influenza vaccination recruits few new T cells.

Concerning this clonotype: What it binds is unknown.

V dropped 2 bases and J dropped 0; count of bases not matched to a gene: 7. This CDR3 has 16 amino acids. The germline V gene encodes CDR1 MNHEY and CDR2 SVGEGT. TCRdb re-derived calls from the RT-PCR reads in MiXCR, one entry per CDR3 protein. The data show hundreds of thousands of distinct CDR3 sequences, approximately 7.6% seen once. The source is a man in his fifties or sixties who received an inactivated influenza vaccine. This chain links TRBV6-2 or TRBV6-3 with TRBJ2-7; 7 bases map to TRBD1. Specimen: PBMCs from blood, collected less than 30 months after vaccination. The CDR3 reads CASSYPRGQLSYEQYF. The CDR3 nucleotides are TGTGCCAGCAGTTACCCCAGGGGACAGCTCTCCTACGAGCAGTACTTC.